This entry describes one T cell receptor beta chain. Produced via immunoSEQ multiplex PCR; TCRdb's table is partial and in-frame only. The sample holds about 130,000 clones, roughly nine tenths seen once. This sample is drawn from a study of T cell responses to AZD1222 COVID-19 vaccine. The CDR3 consists of 14 residues. Looked up from germline, CDR1 is MNHNS and CDR2 is SASEGT. The V gene lost 2 bases and the J gene lost 1 base, with 8 bases spanning the gap. This sequence joins TRBV6-1 and TRBJ2-5; no clear D. This TCR was sampled from an adult who received the AZD1222 COVID-19 vaccine. This sample comprised peripheral blood, obtained 28 days after the second AZD1222 dose. CDR3 in amino acids: CASSEFWGQETQYF. CDR3 in DNA: TGTGCCAGCAGTGAATTCTGGGGCCAAGAGACCCAGTACTTC.